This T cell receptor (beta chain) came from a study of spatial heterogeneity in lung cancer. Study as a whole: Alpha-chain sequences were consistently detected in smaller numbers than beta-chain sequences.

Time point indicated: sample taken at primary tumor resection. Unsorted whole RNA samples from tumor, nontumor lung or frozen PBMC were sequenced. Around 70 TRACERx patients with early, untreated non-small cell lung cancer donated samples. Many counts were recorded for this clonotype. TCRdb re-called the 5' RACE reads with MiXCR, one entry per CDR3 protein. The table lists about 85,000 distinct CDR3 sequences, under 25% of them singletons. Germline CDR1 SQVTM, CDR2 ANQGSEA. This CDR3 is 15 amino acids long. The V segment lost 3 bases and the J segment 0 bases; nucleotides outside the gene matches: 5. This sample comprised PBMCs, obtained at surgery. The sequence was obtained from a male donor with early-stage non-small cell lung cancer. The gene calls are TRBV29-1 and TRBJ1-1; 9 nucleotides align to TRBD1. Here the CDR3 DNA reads TGCAGCGTTGATCAGGGACAGGGCATGAACACTGAAGCTTTCTTT. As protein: CSVDQGQGMNTEAFF.